The clone carrying this TCR beta chain has only one observation. The target antigen is unknown. V lost 4 bases, J lost 1 base, and 13 bases lay in between. The CDR3 consists of 16 residues. The record originates from a study of T cell repertoires in cytomegalovirus infection. Study information: Based on public TCR beta signatures, there were indications of CMV infection and of a matching HLA type. General study results and limits: Summed frequency of public TCR beta families distinguished CMV carriers with the relevant HLA. Clonotype analysis showed dominance of the ex vivo response by HLA-C-restricted CMV-specific TCR beta clonotypes.

TCRdb called the reads again in MiXCR, with one record for every CDR3 protein. The sample shows 600,000 to 800,000 distinct CDR3 sequences, roughly 26% of them seen only once. What was sequenced was CD8+ T cells from PBMCs. This TCR was sampled from a human donor in good health (CMV status not recorded). Some clones in this sample may be carry-over from other donors' samples. The chain links TRBV12-3 or TRBV12-4 to TRBJ2-2, with a tentative D call TRBD1 (6 bases). In nucleotides, the CDR3 is TGTGCCAGCAGTTCCCAACAGGGAAAGAACACCGGGGAGCTGTTTTTT. Protein sequence: CASSSQQGKNTGELFF.